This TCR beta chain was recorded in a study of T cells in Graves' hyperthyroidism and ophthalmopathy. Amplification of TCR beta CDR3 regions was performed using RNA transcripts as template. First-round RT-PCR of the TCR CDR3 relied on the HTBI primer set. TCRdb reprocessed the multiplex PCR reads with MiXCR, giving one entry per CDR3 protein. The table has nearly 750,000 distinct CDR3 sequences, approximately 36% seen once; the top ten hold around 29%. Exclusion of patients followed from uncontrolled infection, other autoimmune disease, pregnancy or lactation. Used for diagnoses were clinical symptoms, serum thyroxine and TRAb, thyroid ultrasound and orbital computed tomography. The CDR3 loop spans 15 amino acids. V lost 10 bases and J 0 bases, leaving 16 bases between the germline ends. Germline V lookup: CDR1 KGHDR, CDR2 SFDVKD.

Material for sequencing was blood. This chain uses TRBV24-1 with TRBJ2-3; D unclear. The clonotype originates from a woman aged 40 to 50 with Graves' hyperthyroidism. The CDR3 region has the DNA TGTGCCACGCTTGAGGTCTTGACTAGCACAGATACGCAGTATTTT. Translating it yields CATLEVLTSTDTQYF.